These 31 T cell receptor beta chains came from one sample sequenced in a study of shared clonotypes between healthy human individuals. Measured with immunoSEQ multiplex PCR; TCRdb has only the in-frame clones, and not every one. The profile shows a few million clones, more than 90% of them singletons. Source material: naive CD4+ T cells sorted from blood. The sample's subset: CD45RA+ positively selected. Every receptor here comes from a man aged 18 to 30 in good health.

The V call is TRBV27, the J call TRBJ2-2; TRBD2 agrees at 9 bases. The trim removed 6 bases at V and 2 bases at J, leaving 7 bases unmatched. The germline gives CDR1 MNHEY, CDR2 SMNVEV (reference sequence). The CDR3 extends over 16 amino acids. Here the CDR3 reads CASRVAGAGNTGELFF. The CDR3 DNA reads TGTGCCAGCAGAGTAGCGGGAGCAGGTAACACCGGGGAGCTGTTTTTT.

The chain couples TRBV28 to TRBJ1-2; no clear D gene. From germline, CDR1 is MDHEN and CDR2 SYDVKM. Trimming removed 5 bases from V and 2 bases from J, with 15 bases in between. The CDR3 contains 15 residues. The CDR3 here is CASSLARTGNYGYTF. The DNA for the CDR3 is TGTGCCAGCAGTCTAGCAAGGACGGGGAACTATGGCTACACCTTC.

The chain couples TRBV15 to TRBJ1-4; perhaps TRBD1 as D (5 bases). The V end lost 1 base, the J end lost 7 bases, and 13 bases lay between the germline ends. The CDR3 has 15 amino acids. Germline CDR1 reads LNHNV; CDR2 reads YYDKDF (reference sequence). The CDR3 DNA follows: TGTGCCACCAGCAGAGGGGGGTCAGGCCTTGAAAAACTGTTTTTT. Translated: CATSRGGSGLEKLFF.

This clone was found a few times. The chain links TRBV19 to TRBJ1-2; 8 nucleotides agree with TRBD1. The CDR3 runs to 13 residues. Germline V gene data show CDR1 as LNHDA and CDR2 as SQIVND (reference sequence). V shed 5 bases, J shed 10 bases, and the junction held 9 bases outside the gene matches. In DNA, the CDR3 is TGTGCCAGTAGTGAGACAGGGGCCACCCCCTACACCTTC. Translating it yields CASSETGATPYTF. The full variable domain, its missing parts supplied by reference TRBV19 and TRBJ1-2, is DGGITQSPKYLFRKEGQNVTLSCEQNLNHDAMYWYRQDPGQGLRLIYYSQIVNDFQKGDIAEGYSVSREKKESFPLTVTSAQKNPTAFYLCASSETGATPYTFGSGTRLTVV.

This chain joins TRBV30 and TRBJ2-3; 12 bases agree with TRBD2. V gave up 1 base and J gave up 2 bases; unmatched junction bases: 4. Per the germline V gene, CDR1 is GTSNPN and CDR2 is SVGIG (reference sequence). This CDR3 is 16 amino acids long. In nucleotides, the CDR3 is TGTGCCTGGAGTGGGGGACTAGCGGGTTTCACAGATACGCAGTATTTT. Translated, it gives CAWSGGLAGFTDTQYF.

The V call is TRBV28, the J call TRBJ2-7; perhaps TRBD2 as D (5 bases). Per germline, CDR1 MDHEN and CDR2 SYDVKM. The CDR3 has 11 amino acids. V shed 7 bases and J shed 7 bases, with 11 bases lying between them. CDR3 bases: TGTGCCAGCACCACCCCGGGGGAGCAGTACTTC. This sequence encodes CASTTPGEQYF.

The CDR3 sequence is CASTLTGPFSYNEQFF. DNA of the CDR3: TGTGCCAGCACCTTGACAGGACCGTTTTCCTACAATGAGCAGTTCTTC. The chain combines TRBV27 with TRBJ2-1, with D perhaps TRBD1 (6 bases). CDR1 and CDR2 from the germline V gene are MNHEY and SMNVEV (reference sequence). CDR3 size: 16 residues. The V gene lost 7 bases and the J gene lost 1 base, with 17 bases spanning the gap.

The chain has TRBV4-3 and TRBJ2-7; 9 bases line up with TRBD2. This CDR3 is 14 amino acids long. V gave up 4 bases and J gave up 5 bases; unmatched junction bases: 6. Germline assignment: CDR1 LGHNA and CDR2 YSLEER. The CDR3 here is CASSPHPSGDEQYF. The CDR3 DNA reads TGCGCCAGCAGCCCCCATCCTAGCGGGGACGAGCAGTACTTC.

In this sample, this clone turned up once. V is TRBV10-3 and J is TRBJ1-2; D unclear. Trimming removed 0 bases from V and 2 bases from J, with 7 bases in between. The CDR3 totals 14 residues. The V gene's germline CDR1 is ENHRY and CDR2 SYGVKD. The CDR3 loop reads CAISESRQNYGYTF. Written as DNA, the CDR3 is TGTGCCATCAGTGAGTCGAGGCAGAACTATGGCTACACCTTC.

CDR3 sequence: CASSDGQINEQFF. CDR3 in DNA: TGTGCCAGCTCAGACGGACAGATTAATGAGCAGTTCTTC. V usage is TRBV18 and J usage is TRBJ2-1; D might be TRBD1 (6 bases). V was shortened by 5 bases and J by 7 bases, with 12 bases between the two germline ends. Germline CDR1 KGHSH, CDR2 LQKENI. The CDR3 is 13 residues long.

This rearrangement joins TRBV9 to TRBJ2-1; D gene ambiguous. From germline, CDR1 is SGDLS and CDR2 YYNGEE. Trimming removed 0 bases from V and 8 bases from J, with 21 bases in between. The CDR3 loop spans 17 amino acids. As DNA, the CDR3 is TGTGCCAGCAGCGTAGTGGTGACCGCCCCTTGGTTGGATGAGCAGTTCTTC. It encodes CASSVVVTAPWLDEQFF.

The genes are TRBV6-4 and TRBJ1-6; TRBD1 matches 9 bases. V lost 4 bases to trimming and J lost 7 bases; unmatched junction nucleotides: 8. The germline CDR1 and CDR2 sequences are MRHNA and SNTAGT. CDR3 length: 16 amino acids. The CDR3 loop reads CASSAPGQGSNSPLHF. DNA for the CDR3: TGTGCCAGCAGTGCCCCCGGACAGGGGTCGAATTCACCCCTCCACTTT.

J is TRBJ2-3 and V is TRBV2, with 11 positions matching TRBD2. In germline, CDR1 is SNHLY, CDR2 FYNNEI. Losses at the gene ends were 6 bases for V and 6 bases for J; bases not matched to a gene: 11. The CDR3 is made up of 16 amino acids. CDR3 DNA sequence: TGTGCCAGCAGACCCCTACTAGCGGGAGATGCGGATACGCAGTATTTT. It codes for CASRPLLAGDADTQYF.

The rearrangement uses TRBV5-4 and TRBJ2-3, with 7 bases lining up with TRBD1. This CDR3 has 14 amino acids. V shed 4 bases, J shed 2 bases, and the junction held 4 bases outside the gene matches. In germline, CDR1 is SGHNT, CDR2 YYREEE (reference sequence). This chain's CDR3 is CASSNRGVTDTQYF. The CDR3 DNA reads as TGTGCCAGCAGCAACAGGGGCGTCACAGATACGCAGTATTTT.

This chain connects TRBV27 to TRBJ1-6; TRBD1 is a possible D gene (6 bases). Trimming left V 7 bases short and J 9 bases short, with 19 bases between. In germline, CDR1 is MNHEY, CDR2 SMNVEV (reference sequence). The CDR3 sequence is 15 residues long. For the CDR3, the DNA is TGTGCCAGCACCCTACTTACAGGGTTGGGTTCACCCCTCCACTTT. This sequence encodes CASTLLTGLGSPLHF.

The chain has TRBV7-2 and TRBJ2-5; possibly TRBD2 for D (5 bases). CDR1 and CDR2 from the germline V gene are SGHTA and FQGNSA. Trimming removed 5 bases from V and 4 bases from J, with 17 bases in between. This CDR3 is 15 amino acids long. The CDR3 is CASSPVRGGSETQYF. In nucleotides, the CDR3 is TGTGCCAGCAGCCCCGTTCGGGGTGGGTCAGAGACCCAGTACTTC.

The gene calls are TRBV18 and TRBJ2-7, with D uncertain. The CDR3 has 17 amino acids. Looked up from germline, CDR1 is KGHSH and CDR2 is LQKENI. V lost 0 bases and J lost 1, with 16 bases in between. This CDR3 reads CASSPPGLIVGSYEQYF. The CDR3 coding sequence is TGTGCCAGCTCACCACCGGGTCTAATAGTGGGTTCCTACGAGCAGTACTTC.

This chain links TRBV6-5 with TRBJ1-2; the D gene is possibly TRBD1 (5 bases). The CDR3 contains 14 residues. Germline V gene lookup returns CDR1 MNHEY and CDR2 SVGAGI. Trimming left V 6 bases short and J 2 bases short, with 13 bases between. The CDR3 nucleotides are TGTGCCAGCAGCCGTAAGACAGACAACTATGGCTACACCTTC. It codes for CASSRKTDNYGYTF.

The genes are TRBV30 and TRBJ1-1, with D perhaps matching TRBD1 (6 bases). V lost 3 bases to trimming and J lost 2 bases, with 10 bases between them. CDR1 is GTSNPN and CDR2 is SVGIG in the germline V gene (reference sequence). CDR3 length equals 13 residues. CDR3 sequence (DNA): TGTGCCTGGAGGCGGACAGATAACACTGAAGCTTTCTTT. Translation: CAWRRTDNTEAFF.

The rearrangement links TRBV6-6 to TRBJ2-2; D remains unclear. This CDR3 has 12 residues. Per germline, CDR1 MNHNY and CDR2 SVGAGI (reference sequence). Deletions cut 7 bases from V and 1 base from J, with 4 bases between. Here the CDR3 DNA reads TGTGCCAGCATAAGGAACACCGGGGAGCTGTTTTTT. It codes for CASIRNTGELFF.

In this sample, this clone turned up once. The chain has TRBV5-1 and TRBJ2-3, with TRBD2 as a possible D gene (6 bases). The CDR3 loop spans 15 amino acids. The germline V gene has CDR1 SGHRS and CDR2 YFSETQ. V shed 5 bases and J shed 4 bases, with 17 bases lying between them. The CDR3 DNA is TGCGCCAGCAGTTGGAATCTCGGAGGGCCAGATACGCAGTATTTT. Protein product: CASSWNLGGPDTQYF.

This chain links TRBV27 with TRBJ2-3, with no clear D. V shed 3 bases and J shed 2 bases, with 9 bases lying between them. The CDR3 has 14 amino acids. Per the germline V gene, CDR1 is MNHEY and CDR2 is SMNVEV (reference sequence). The CDR3 DNA is TGTGCCAGCAGTTTGCAGCTTCACACAGATACGCAGTATTTT. Amino acids: CASSLQLHTDTQYF.

The DNA for the CDR3 is TGTGCCAGCAGCTCATCGGGAACAACACAAGAGACCCAGTACTTC. Protein product: CASSSSGTTQETQYF. The chain uses TRBV11-2 and TRBJ2-5, with TRBD2 as a possible D gene (5 bases). V was trimmed by 4 bases and J by 2 bases, leaving 14 bases between them. This CDR3 is built from 15 residues. Germline V lookup: CDR1 SGHAT, CDR2 FQNNGV.

J is TRBJ2-5 and V is TRBV5-4, with no clear D. Germline loops: CDR1 SGHNT, CDR2 YYREEE (reference sequence). This CDR3 has 16 amino acids. Trimming removed 0 bases at V and 2 bases at J, with 14 bases between. CDR3 in amino acids: CASSLELGRPQETQYF. The CDR3 DNA sequence: TGTGCCAGCAGCTTGGAACTTGGACGGCCACAAGAGACCCAGTACTTC. The full variable domain, with the rest looked up from reference TRBV5-4 and TRBJ2-5, is ETGVTQSPTHLIKTRGQQVTLRCSSQSGHNTVSWYQQALGQGPQFIFQYYREEENGRGNFPPRFSGLQFPNYSSELNVNALELDDSALYLCASSLELGRPQETQYFGPGTRLLVL.

The CDR3 coding sequence is TGTGCCAGCAGTTTACTCCACTGGGGACAGGGGGCTTACGAGCAGTACTTC. The encoded protein is CASSLLHWGQGAYEQYF. V and J are TRBV28 and TRBJ2-7; TRBD1 matches 12 bases. The trim removed 2 bases at V and 4 bases at J, leaving 9 bases unmatched. CDR1 is MDHEN, CDR2 SYDVKM, per germline. The CDR3 extends over 17 amino acids.

The J gene is TRBJ2-1, the V gene TRBV6-5, with D perhaps TRBD2 (6 bases). The length of the CDR3 is 16 residues. V was trimmed by 4 bases and J by 5 bases, leaving 18 bases between them. Germline V gene lookup returns CDR1 MNHEY and CDR2 SVGAGI. The CDR3 nucleotides read TGTGCCAGCAGTTCCACCTTAGGCGGGACGGACAATGAGCAGTTCTTC. It yields the protein CASSSTLGGTDNEQFF.

The rearrangement uses TRBV2 and TRBJ1-4; D is unclear. The CDR3 runs 14 residues. Trimming cost V 3 bases and J 0 bases, with 5 bases left between them. Germline-derived CDR1 and CDR2 are SNHLY and FYNNEI. For the CDR3, the DNA is TGTGCCAGCAGTGATTACCCAACTAATGAAAAACTGTTTTTT. It specifies CASSDYPTNEKLFF.

The CDR3 sequence: CASSLGGGEGETQYF. The CDR3 nucleotides are TGTGCCAGCAGCCTTGGGGGAGGGGAAGGGGAGACCCAGTACTTC. This chain connects TRBV9 to TRBJ2-5; 7 bases match TRBD2. V trimming: 4 bases; J trimming: 5 bases; junction bases outside the gene matches: 11. CDR1 is SGDLS and CDR2 is YYNGEE in the germline V gene. The CDR3 sequence is 15 residues long.

Note on this clone: Other DNA sequences in the sample encode the same CDR3. The J gene is TRBJ2-7, the V gene TRBV5-1; maybe TRBD1 (6 bases). The CDR3 length is 14 residues. CDR1 is SGHRS, CDR2 YFSETQ, per germline. V lost 5 bases and J 2 bases, leaving 14 bases between the germline ends. DNA of the CDR3: TGCGCCAGCAGTCCTGGGACATTTACCTACGAGCAGTACTTC. It yields the protein CASSPGTFTYEQYF.

This clone was seen once. The chain combines TRBV5-4 with TRBJ2-1; D is unresolved. Germline CDR1 reads SGHNT; CDR2 reads YYREEE (reference sequence). The CDR3 covers 12 residues. V lost 4 bases, J lost 10 bases, and 12 bases lay in between. CDR3 region: CASSQDPYEQFF. Written as DNA, the CDR3 is TGTGCCAGCAGCCAGGACCCCTACGAGCAGTTCTTC.

Comments on this clone: The same CDR3 can be traced to other DNA sequences in this sample. The rearrangement links TRBV11-2 to TRBJ2-5; 14 nucleotides match TRBD2. With 5 bases clipped from V and 4 bases from J, the junction kept 3 bases outside the gene matches. This CDR3 is 15 amino acids long. Germline V lookup: CDR1 SGHAT, CDR2 FQNNGV. Written as DNA, the CDR3 is TGTGCCAGCAGCCGAGGACTAGCGGGAGGAGAGACCCAGTACTTC. This encodes CASSRGLAGGETQYF.